The 30 T cell receptor beta chains below come from one sample, sequenced in a study of pediatric ulcerative colitis. TCRdb keeps only in-frame clones here, not all; method: immunoSEQ multiplex PCR. The sample carries around 12,000 clones, about 74% recorded once. Rectal tissue came from one to two pinch biopsies taken at colonoscopy. The specimen sequenced was gut tissue. Receptors originate from a boy aged 5-17 years who was a control in a study of pediatric ulcerative colitis.

This chain links TRBV11-2 with TRBJ2-3, with TRBD2 identical over 12 bases. Germline V lookup: CDR1 SGHAT, CDR2 FQNNGV. The junction had 4 bases not matched to a gene; V was cut back by 3 bases and J by 3 bases. The CDR3 runs to 16 residues. CDR3 coding DNA: TGTGCCAGCAGCTTTCTAGCGGGAGGGCCTACAGATACGCAGTATTTT. It specifies CASSFLAGGPTDTQYF.

The chain employs TRBV7-2 and TRBJ2-3, with 8 bases identical to TRBD2. The CDR3 loop spans 17 amino acids. The junction had 6 bases not matched to a gene; V was cut back by 1 base and J by 0 bases. Germline V gene data show CDR1 as SGHTA and CDR2 as FQGNSA. CDR3 DNA sequence: TGTGCCAGCAGCTTAGGTCAGCGGGAGACTAGCACAGATACGCAGTATTTT. Encoded protein: CASSLGQRETSTDTQYF.

The genes are TRBV19 and TRBJ2-5; TRBD1 or TRBD2 may be the D gene (5 bases each). Germline CDR1 is LNHDA and CDR2 is SQIVND (reference sequence). This CDR3 comprises 13 residues. V lost 10 bases and J lost 1, with 13 bases in between. CDR3: CATLGRGQETQYF. CDR3 DNA sequence: TGTGCCACCCTGGGACGGGGCCAAGAGACCCAGTACTTC. The complete variable domain, with remaining parts taken from reference TRBV19 and TRBJ2-5, reads DGGITQSPKYLFRKEGQNVTLSCEQNLNHDAMYWYRQDPGQGLRLIYYSQIVNDFQKGDIAEGYSVSREKKESFPLTVTSAQKNPTAFYLCATLGRGQETQYFGPGTRLLVL.

The chain carries TRBV19 and TRBJ2-7, with 9 nucleotides matching TRBD2. The CDR3 is made up of 14 amino acids. In germline, CDR1 is LNHDA, CDR2 SQIVND (reference sequence). V lost 6 bases to trimming and J lost 0 bases; unmatched junction nucleotides: 3. Written as DNA, the CDR3 is TGTGCCAGTAGAAGTAGCGGGAGCTCCTACGAGCAGTACGTC. Residues: CASRSSGSSYEQYV.

The J gene is TRBJ2-7, the V gene TRBV10-3, with TRBD2 matching over 10 bases. The CDR3 sequence is 17 residues long. V lost 2 bases, J lost 2 bases, and 9 bases stayed unmatched. The germline CDR1 and CDR2 sequences are ENHRY and SYGVKD. The chain's CDR3 is CAISEPPLAGATYEQYF. DNA of the CDR3: TGTGCCATCAGTGAGCCCCCCCTAGCGGGAGCCACCTACGAGCAGTACTTC.

The V call is TRBV27, the J call TRBJ1-1, with D perhaps TRBD1 (5 bases). Per germline, CDR1 MNHEY and CDR2 SMNVEV (reference sequence). The CDR3 sequence is 14 residues long. The V and J ends lost 2 bases and 4 bases respectively, with 11 bases between them. CDR3 sequence (DNA): TGTGCCAGCAGTTTAAACAGGAGGTCCACTGAAGCTTTCTTT. Its translation: CASSLNRRSTEAFF.

The rearrangement uses TRBV19 and TRBJ1-5; D is unclear. There are 13 residues in the CDR3. Germline values: CDR1 LNHDA, CDR2 SQIVND (reference sequence). V was pared by 8 bases and J by 4 bases, with 12 bases between. Here the CDR3 reads CASAGGLNQPQHF. CDR3 bases: TGTGCCAGTGCGGGCGGTCTGAATCAGCCCCAGCATTTT.

V is TRBV10-3 and J is TRBJ1-1, with 7 positions matching TRBD1. The V and J ends lost 11 bases and 2 bases, in that order; junction bases with no gene match: 8. Per germline, CDR1 ENHRY and CDR2 SYGVKD. The CDR3 spans 13 residues. The CDR3 sequence: CAASRDRNTEAFF. The CDR3 DNA reads as TGTGCCGCTTCCCGGGACAGAAACACTGAAGCTTTCTTT.

This clone showed up just a few times. V and J are TRBV7-6 and TRBJ2-5; D ambiguous. V was clipped by 4 bases and J by 0 bases, with 3 bases between them. Germline V lookup: CDR1 SGHVS, CDR2 FNYEAQ. CDR3 length equals 12 residues. CDR3 protein: CASSWDQETQYF. CDR3 bases: TGTGCCAGCAGCTGGGACCAAGAGACCCAGTACTTC.

The chain joins TRBV5-1 to TRBJ2-1, with 10 positions matching TRBD2. J was trimmed by 4 bases and V by 3 bases; bases with no gene match: 7. Germline V lookup: CDR1 SGHRS, CDR2 YFSETQ. The CDR3 is 16 residues long. DNA for the CDR3: TGCGCCAGCAGCTCTACGGGGACTAGCGCGTACAATGAGCAGTTCTTC. This encodes CASSSTGTSAYNEQFF.

DNA of the CDR3: TGTGCCAGCAGTGATACAGGGCTCTTAATTGGAAACACCATATATTTT. Encoded protein: CASSDTGLLIGNTIYF. This rearrangement joins TRBV6-1 to TRBJ1-3; possible D gene TRBD1, 6 bases. Germline values: CDR1 MNHNS, CDR2 SASEGT. V lost 3 bases and J 3 bases, leaving 15 bases between the germline ends. CDR3 length: 16 amino acids.

The gene calls are TRBV9 and TRBJ2-1; possibly TRBD1 or TRBD2 for D (6 bases each). Looked up from germline, CDR1 is SGDLS and CDR2 is YYNGEE. V was pared by 3 bases and J by 3 bases, with 13 bases between. This CDR3 comprises 15 residues. The CDR3 sequence is CASSARGTVYNEQFF. The CDR3 DNA sequence: TGTGCCAGCAGCGCGAGGGGGACTGTCTACAATGAGCAGTTCTTC. Variable domain in full (rest from reference TRBV9 and TRBJ2-1): DSGVTQTPKHLITATGQRVTLRCSPRSGDLSVYWYQQSLDQGLQFLIQYYNGEERAKGNILERFSAQQFPDLHSELNLSSLELGDSALYFCASSARGTVYNEQFFGPGTRLTVL.

This sequence joins TRBV18 and TRBJ2-4, with D possibly TRBD1 on 5 matching bases. CDR1 is KGHSH, CDR2 LQKENI, per germline. This CDR3 comprises 14 residues. Trimming left V 1 base short and J 7 bases short, with 11 bases between. This CDR3 reads CASSPQSGWNIQYF. For the CDR3, the DNA is TGTGCCAGCTCACCACAATCAGGGTGGAACATTCAGTACTTC.

The gene calls are TRBV4-3 and TRBJ2-2, with D perhaps TRBD2 (5 bases). V was shortened by 8 bases and J by 5 bases, with 9 bases between the two germline ends. CDR3 length: 12 residues. The germline V gene has CDR1 LGHNA and CDR2 YSLEER. This CDR3 reads CASGRGTGELFF. In nucleotides, the CDR3 is TGCGCCAGCGGACGAGGGACCGGGGAGCTGTTTTTT.

The chain has TRBV29-1 and TRBJ2-1; 9 bases map to TRBD2. Germline CDR1 and CDR2: SQVTM and ANQGSEA. Trimming took 0 bases from V and 13 from J; bases not matched to a gene: 7. This CDR3 region has 13 residues. The CDR3 sequence is CSVEDLAGGRQFF. CDR3 nucleotides: TGCAGCGTTGAAGATCTCGCGGGAGGGCGACAGTTCTTC.

J is TRBJ1-2 and V is TRBV15, with D unresolved. V was clipped by 0 bases and J by 4 bases, with 15 bases between them. Germline CDR1 is LNHNV and CDR2 is YYDKDF (reference sequence). CDR3 length: 16 amino acids. CDR3 DNA: TGTGCCACCAGCAGAGATTTTGGACCGCAGGCCTATGGCTACACCTTC. Translation gives CATSRDFGPQAYGYTF.

This clone showed up just once. V usage is TRBV9 and J usage is TRBJ2-3; D might be TRBD2 (6 bases). The CDR3 consists of 15 residues. The V gene's germline CDR1 is SGDLS and CDR2 YYNGEE. The V end lost 0 bases, the J end lost 4 bases, and 12 bases lay between the germline ends. As DNA, the CDR3 is TGTGCCAGCAGCGTAGAGACTAGTGCCGCAGATACGCAGTATTTT. Translation: CASSVETSAADTQYF.

This chain joins TRBV10-2 and TRBJ2-1, with 7 positions matching TRBD2. The CDR3 is made up of 15 amino acids. Germline-derived CDR1 and CDR2 are WSHSY and SAAADI. V lost 3 bases and J lost 7; bases outside the gene matches: 9. The chain's CDR3 is CASSDGGRRMNEQFF. The CDR3, as DNA: TGCGCCAGCAGTGATGGCGGGAGAAGGATGAATGAGCAGTTCTTC.

The chain uses TRBV29-1 and TRBJ2-1, with 9 positions matching TRBD2. The V segment lost 7 bases and the J segment 9 bases; nucleotides outside the gene matches: 16. Germline assignment: CDR1 SQVTM and CDR2 ANQGSEA. CDR3 length: 15 residues. The CDR3 nucleotides are TGCAGCGCTACGAGGCTAGCGGGAAGGTCCGGTGAGCAGTTCTTC. Its protein is CSATRLAGRSGEQFF.

The chain couples TRBV5-4 to TRBJ2-5; 8 bases align to TRBD2. This CDR3 has 16 residues. The germline V gene has CDR1 SGHNT and CDR2 YYREEE (reference sequence). With 4 bases clipped from V and 3 bases from J, the junction kept 11 bases outside the gene matches. The CDR3 nucleotides are TGTGCCAGCAGCCCTGGATCCACTAGCGGAGAAGAGACCCAGTACTTC. This encodes CASSPGSTSGEETQYF. The full variable domain, its missing parts supplied by reference TRBV5-4 and TRBJ2-5, is ETGVTQSPTHLIKTRGQQVTLRCSSQSGHNTVSWYQQALGQGPQFIFQYYREEENGRGNFPPRFSGLQFPNYSSELNVNALELDDSALYLCASSPGSTSGEETQYFGPGTRLLVL.

The DNA for the CDR3 is TGTGCCAGCAGCGTGACAGGGCCGGCCCGGGTCTCAGGCTACACCTTC. Amino acid sequence: CASSVTGPARVSGYTF. The chain links TRBV5-6 to TRBJ1-2; 7 bases match TRBD1. There are 16 residues in the CDR3. J gave up 8 bases and V 4 bases, and 17 bases lay outside the gene matches. Germline CDR1 and CDR2: SGHDT and YYEEEE.

The V call is TRBV2, the J call TRBJ2-7, with TRBD2 as a possible D gene (6 bases). The ends were cut back, 1 base at V and 9 bases at J, with 10 bases in the middle. Germline CDR1 SNHLY, CDR2 FYNNEI. The CDR3 loop spans 12 amino acids. The CDR3 reads CASSEEEGPQYF. Here the CDR3 DNA reads TGTGCCAGCAGTGAAGAGGAGGGTCCGCAGTACTTC. The full variable domain, completed using reference TRBV2 and TRBJ2-7, is EPEVTQTPSHQVTQMGQEVILRCVPISNHLYFYWYRQILGQKVEFLVSFYNNEISEKSEIFDDQFSVERPDGSNFTLKIRSTKLEDSAMYFCASSEEEGPQYFGPGTRLTVT.

The gene calls are TRBV5-6 and TRBJ1-4, with D possibly matching TRBD1 (5 bases). Germline CDR1 and CDR2: SGHDT and YYEEEE. The CDR3 totals 14 residues. The V end was cut by 4 bases, the J end by 5 bases, with 12 bases between. Here the CDR3 DNA reads TGTGCCAGCAGCCCGGACTGGGGGAATGAAAAACTGTTTTTT. It encodes CASSPDWGNEKLFF.

V is TRBV5-1 and J is TRBJ2-3; TRBD2 matches at 13 bases. CDR1 is SGHRS, CDR2 YFSETQ, per germline. J was trimmed by 1 base and V by 4 bases; bases with no gene match: 6. The length of the CDR3 is 17 residues. CDR3 residues: CASSRGLAGTGTDTQYF. For the CDR3, the DNA is TGCGCCAGCAGCCGGGGACTAGCGGGAACTGGCACAGATACGCAGTATTTT.

This sequence joins TRBV7-3 and TRBJ2-2, with D possibly being TRBD1 (6 bases). Germline loops: CDR1 SGHTA, CDR2 FQGTGA. The CDR3 is 16 amino acids. V was trimmed by 5 bases and J by 1 base, leaving 14 bases between them. This CDR3 reads CASSRAPGQNTGELFF. The CDR3 coding sequence is TGTGCCAGCAGCCGGGCCCCGGGACAGAACACCGGGGAGCTGTTTTTT. Complete variable domain (other parts from reference TRBV7-3 and TRBJ2-2): GAGVSQTPSNKVTEKGKYVELRCDPISGHTALYWYRQSLGQGPEFLIYFQGTGAADDSGLPNDRFFAVRPEGSVSTLKIQRTERGDSAVYLCASSRAPGQNTGELFFGEGSRLTVL.

The CDR3 sequence is CATSRDPGGRAEKLFF. As DNA, the CDR3 is TGTGCCACCAGCAGAGATCCCGGGGGGCGAGCTGAAAAACTGTTTTTT. The chain carries TRBV15 and TRBJ1-4; tentative D call: TRBD1 (6 bases). Trimming left V 0 bases short and J 7 bases short, with 15 bases between. Germline CDR1 LNHNV, CDR2 YYDKDF (reference sequence). The CDR3 sequence is 16 residues long.

The CDR3 here is CATSDPGQGTDTQYF. The CDR3 coding sequence is TGTGCCACATCAGATCCAGGACAGGGGACAGATACGCAGTATTTT. The rearrangement links TRBV19 to TRBJ2-3, with 9 bases matching TRBD1. The V and J ends lost 10 bases and 3 bases, in that order; junction bases with no gene match: 11. CDR1 and CDR2 from the germline V gene are LNHDA and SQIVND (reference sequence). The CDR3 length is 15 residues.

This chain connects TRBV19 to TRBJ2-5; 15 bases are shared with TRBD2. Germline values: CDR1 LNHDA, CDR2 SQIVND (reference sequence). This CDR3 contains 17 residues. The junction had 5 bases not matched to a gene; V was cut back by 3 bases and J by 3 bases. CDR3 bases: TGTGCCAGTAGTATCGGACTAGCGGGAGGGTGGGAAGAGACCCAGTACTTC. As protein: CASSIGLAGGWEETQYF.

The chain recombines TRBV5-1 with TRBJ1-2; D possibly corresponds to TRBD1 (6 bases). Trimming shortened V by 2 bases and J by 6 bases, and 14 bases separated the two germline ends. The germline gives CDR1 SGHRS, CDR2 YFSETQ. CDR3 size: 14 residues. The CDR3 DNA sequence: TGCGCCAGCAGCTTATACACAGGGAATGATGGCTACACCTTC. Its protein product is CASSLYTGNDGYTF.

This clone has just a few counts. The gene calls are TRBV11-3 and TRBJ2-5; D is tentatively TRBD1 or TRBD2 (5 bases each). V lost 6 bases, J lost 1 base, and 9 bases lay in between. Per germline, CDR1 SGHNT and CDR2 YENEEA. CDR3 length: 13 residues. The CDR3 region is CASSRDGQETQYF. The DNA for the CDR3 is TGTGCCAGCAGTCGGGACGGCCAAGAGACCCAGTACTTC.